The 8 T cell receptor beta chains below come from one sample, sequenced in a study of blood T cell repertoires in COVID-19. Generated by immunoSEQ multiplex PCR, the TCRdb table keeps only in-frame clones and is missing some. Of around 250,000 clones in the sample, 91% were seen once. The sequencing input was PBMCs or T cells enriched from blood (not recorded which). The source of these receptors is a human donor in a cohort exposed to, infected with or recovered from COVID-19 (not recorded which). The donor label of this sample is uncertain.

The genes are TRBV10-3 and TRBJ1-4; TRBD1 matches 9 bases. From germline, CDR1 is ENHRY and CDR2 SYGVKD. The ends lost 0 bases at V and 8 bases at J; junction bases unmatched: 4. The CDR3 has 15 amino acids. This CDR3 is CAISESYRGQEKLFF. The CDR3, as DNA: TGTGCCATCAGTGAGTCATACAGGGGGCAGGAAAAACTGTTTTTT.

This clone was observed a handful of times. The gene calls are TRBV13 and TRBJ2-1; D gene unclear. The length of the CDR3 is 13 residues. Germline CDR1 reads PRHDT; CDR2 reads FYEKMQ (reference sequence). V lost 3 bases, J lost 7 bases, and 10 bases lay in between. CDR3 loop: CASSFRVRNEQFF. In DNA, the CDR3 is TGTGCCAGCAGCTTCCGGGTACGAAATGAGCAGTTCTTC.

This chain connects TRBV7-6 to TRBJ1-2; D gene uncertain. Germline values: CDR1 SGHVS, CDR2 FNYEAQ. CDR3 length equals 13 residues. The V end lost 0 bases, the J end lost 8 bases, and 10 bases lay between the germline ends. The CDR3 is CASSLAGGNGYTF. CDR3 coding DNA: TGTGCCAGCAGCTTAGCGGGCGGGAACGGCTACACCTTC.

The gene calls are TRBV20-1 and TRBJ2-7, with TRBD2 matching over 7 bases. The CDR3 extends over 14 amino acids. Germline V gene sequence: CDR1 DFQATT, CDR2 SNEGSKA (reference sequence). After removal of 3 bases from V and 0 bases from J, the junction contained 5 bases not matched to a gene. CDR3 DNA: TGCAGTGCTAGTGGGGGGGGTTTCTCCTACGAGCAGTACTTC. Translated: CSASGGGFSYEQYF.

CDR3 sequence reads: CAWSTVSNQPQHF. Here the CDR3 DNA reads TGTGCCTGGAGCACGGTTAGCAATCAGCCCCAGCATTTT. The V gene is TRBV30, the J gene TRBJ1-5, with unresolved D. Trimming pared 3 bases from V and 0 bases from J, leaving 6 bases between. CDR1 and CDR2 from the germline V gene are GTSNPN and SVGIG (reference sequence). The CDR3 totals 13 residues.

This clone has a handful of counts. The chain employs TRBV30 and TRBJ1-5; tentative D call: TRBD1 (6 bases). The CDR3 contains 17 residues. Trimming cost V 3 bases and J 1 base, with 19 bases left between them. CDR1 and CDR2 (germline): GTSNPN, SVGIG (reference sequence). The CDR3, as DNA: TGTGCCTGGAGCGCATCGCGAGACAGGTACAGCAATCAGCCCCAGCATTTT. Amino acid sequence: CAWSASRDRYSNQPQHF.

This clone was seen only a few times. The rearrangement links TRBV9 to TRBJ2-1; D not resolved. Per germline, CDR1 SGDLS and CDR2 YYNGEE. V was shortened by 2 bases and J by 4 bases, with 7 bases between the two germline ends. This CDR3 has 13 amino acids. The CDR3 loop is CASSVSLYNEQFF. In DNA form, the CDR3 reads TGTGCCAGCAGCGTGAGTCTTTACAATGAGCAGTTCTTC. Together with reference TRBV9 and TRBJ2-1, the CDR3 gives the full variable domain: DSGVTQTPKHLITATGQRVTLRCSPRSGDLSVYWYQQSLDQGLQFLIQYYNGEERAKGNILERFSAQQFPDLHSELNLSSLELGDSALYFCASSVSLYNEQFFGPGTRLTVL.

This rearrangement joins TRBV19 to TRBJ1-1; maybe TRBD1 (5 bases). V was pared by 3 bases and J by 3 bases, with 11 bases between. Looked up from germline, CDR1 is LNHDA and CDR2 is SQIVND (reference sequence). This CDR3 has 14 amino acids. Here the CDR3 reads CASSIRDLDTEAFF. Here the CDR3 DNA reads TGTGCCAGTAGTATTAGGGACTTGGACACTGAAGCTTTCTTT.